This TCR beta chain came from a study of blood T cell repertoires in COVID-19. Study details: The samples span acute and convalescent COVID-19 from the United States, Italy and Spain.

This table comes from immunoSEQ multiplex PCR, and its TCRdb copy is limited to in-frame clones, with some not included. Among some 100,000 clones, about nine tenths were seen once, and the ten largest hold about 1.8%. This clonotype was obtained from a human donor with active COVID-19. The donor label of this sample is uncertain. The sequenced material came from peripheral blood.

The CDR3 loop is CASSSQRLAGVSGELFF. Written as DNA, the CDR3 is TGTGCCAGCAGCTCGCAAAGACTAGCGGGCGTATCCGGGGAGCTGTTTTTT. The chain has TRBV5-4 and TRBJ2-2; 10 bases match TRBD2. V was clipped by 3 bases and J by 6 bases; unmatched bases: 11. This CDR3 comprises 17 residues. Germline assignment: CDR1 SGHNT and CDR2 YYREEE (reference sequence).